These 32 T cell receptor beta chains share one sample of origin, sequenced in a study of blood T cell repertoires in COVID-19. Sequenced by immunoSEQ multiplex PCR; TCRdb stores in-frame clones only, minus some. There are 55,000 to 80,000 clones in the sample; roughly 87% occur only once, and more than 25% lies in the top ten. The source material was peripheral blood. These receptors all stem from a man over 45 with acute or convalescent COVID-19.

This clone was detected only once. The V and J genes are TRBV11-2 and TRBJ2-3; TRBD2 agrees at 11 bases. Germline V gene lookup returns CDR1 SGHAT and CDR2 FQNNGV. The CDR3 spans 17 residues. V shed 5 bases, J shed 0 bases, and the junction held 7 bases outside the gene matches. The CDR3 loop reads CASSLLAGGGSTDTQYF. The CDR3 DNA reads as TGTGCCAGCAGCCTCCTAGCGGGGGGAGGGAGCACAGATACGCAGTATTTT.

The chain links TRBV19 to TRBJ1-6; perhaps TRBD1 as D (6 bases). This CDR3 is 17 amino acids long. With 0 bases removed from V and 10 bases from J, the gap between germline ends came to 19 bases. CDR1 is LNHDA and CDR2 is SQIVND in the germline V gene (reference sequence). CDR3 protein: CASSIDQAPKGQSPLHF. The CDR3 nucleotides read TGTGCCAGTAGTATAGATCAGGCCCCGAAGGGACAATCACCCCTCCACTTT.

This clone was picked up a small number of times. The chain combines TRBV7-9 with TRBJ2-4; 10 nucleotides agree with TRBD1. Germline values: CDR1 SEHNR, CDR2 FQNEAQ (reference sequence). Trimming removed 2 bases from V and 0 bases from J; junction bases left unmatched: 7. The CDR3 consists of 18 residues. Here the CDR3 reads CASSLRDRGYEAKNIQYF. The CDR3 nucleotides are TGTGCCAGCAGCTTAAGGGACAGGGGATATGAAGCCAAAAACATTCAGTACTTC.

CDR3 coding DNA: TGCGCCAGCAGACCTGGAGACAGGGTTAGGGATGAGCAGTTCTTC. Translating gives CASRPGDRVRDEQFF. This chain joins TRBV5-1 and TRBJ2-1; 7 nucleotides line up with TRBD1. There are 15 residues in the CDR3. Looked up from germline, CDR1 is SGHRS and CDR2 is YFSETQ. V trimming: 5 bases; J trimming: 8 bases; junction bases outside the gene matches: 13.

The chain uses TRBV19 and TRBJ2-1; 7 nucleotides align to TRBD2. Germline V gene lookup returns CDR1 LNHDA and CDR2 SQIVND (reference sequence). This CDR3 is 15 amino acids long. The V segment lost 6 bases and the J segment 0 bases; nucleotides outside the gene matches: 5. The chain's CDR3 is CASRPRLASYNEQFF. The DNA of the CDR3 is TGTGCCAGTAGACCCAGACTAGCCTCCTACAATGAGCAGTTCTTC. The full variable domain, completed using reference TRBV19 and TRBJ2-1, is DGGITQSPKYLFRKEGQNVTLSCEQNLNHDAMYWYRQDPGQGLRLIYYSQIVNDFQKGDIAEGYSVSREKKESFPLTVTSAQKNPTAFYLCASRPRLASYNEQFFGPGTRLTVL.

This rearrangement joins TRBV19 to TRBJ2-3, with TRBD2 as a possible D gene (5 bases). Germline V CDR1 and CDR2: LNHDA, SQIVND (reference sequence). V was trimmed by 11 bases and J by 1 base, leaving 10 bases between them. The CDR3 covers 12 residues. CDR3 in DNA: TGTGCCTCAGCCGGGGGCACAGATACGCAGTATTTT. Amino acids: CASAGGTDTQYF.

The chain has TRBV6-5 and TRBJ2-5; D perhaps matches TRBD2 (5 bases). The CDR3 sequence is 14 residues long. The V and J ends lost 6 bases and 4 bases respectively, with 15 bases between them. In germline, CDR1 is MNHEY, CDR2 SVGAGI. CDR3 nucleotide sequence: TGTGCCAGCAGCTTGAGGGCGCCCCCAGAGACCCAGTACTTC. Its translation: CASSLRAPPETQYF.

The chain carries TRBV20-1 and TRBJ2-7, with 13 bases fitting TRBD2. Trimming at V came to 3 bases and at J to 7 bases, leaving 6 bases not matched to a gene. The CDR3 contains 14 residues. Per germline, CDR1 DFQATT and CDR2 SNEGSKA (reference sequence). The CDR3: CSASGTSGAREQYF. CDR3 coding DNA: TGCAGTGCTAGTGGGACTAGCGGGGCCCGAGAGCAGTACTTC.

The chain employs TRBV5-6 and TRBJ2-2, with 8 bases lining up with TRBD1. The CDR3 length is 16 residues. With 5 bases clipped from V and 9 bases from J, the junction kept 15 bases outside the gene matches. Germline assignment: CDR1 SGHDT and CDR2 YYEEEE. The CDR3 coding sequence is TGTGCCAGCAGTTATCCGATTGGGACAGGTCTCAGGGAGCTGTTTTTT. As protein: CASSYPIGTGLRELFF.

The chain carries TRBV6-5 and TRBJ1-1; D possibly corresponds to TRBD1 (5 bases). The CDR3 spans 14 residues. Looked up from germline, CDR1 is MNHEY and CDR2 is SVGAGI. V was trimmed by 6 bases and J by 2 bases, leaving 13 bases between them. CDR3 sequence: CASRTGAGNTEAFF. Written as DNA, the CDR3 is TGTGCCAGCAGAACAGGCGCGGGAAACACTGAAGCTTTCTTT.

The CDR3: CASSIMPSWGTNYGYTF. The CDR3 DNA follows: TGTGCCAGTAGTATAATGCCCTCCTGGGGCACTAACTATGGCTACACCTTC. The genes are TRBV19 and TRBJ1-2, with D maybe TRBD1 (5 bases). This CDR3 is 17 amino acids long. V was pared by 2 bases and J by 0 bases, with 16 bases between. Per the germline V gene, CDR1 is LNHDA and CDR2 is SQIVND (reference sequence).

The chain links TRBV6-5 to TRBJ1-1; 7 positions agree with TRBD1. The CDR3 contains 13 residues. Trimming at V came to 7 bases and at J to 11 bases, leaving 13 bases not matched to a gene. Per germline, CDR1 MNHEY and CDR2 SVGAGI. The CDR3 sequence is CASTLRQGLVAFF. The CDR3 DNA sequence: TGTGCCAGCACCCTCCGACAGGGCCTCGTTGCTTTCTTT.

This chain connects TRBV5-1 to TRBJ2-2; no clear D. The CDR3 runs 13 residues. In germline, CDR1 is SGHRS, CDR2 YFSETQ. Between the trimmed V and J ends, which lost 4 bases and 4 bases, there was a span of 8 bases. The CDR3 DNA reads TGCGCCAGCAGCGAACAGAGCACCGGGGAGCTGTTTTTT. As protein: CASSEQSTGELFF. Filled out from reference TRBV5-1 and TRBJ2-2, the complete variable domain reads KAGVTQTPRYLIKTRGQQVTLSCSPISGHRSVSWYQQTPGQGLQFLFEYFSETQRNKGNFPGRFSGRQFSNSRSEMNVSTLELGDSALYLCASSEQSTGELFFGEGSRLTVL.

This chain's CDR3 is CASSSPGGTGEGAQYF. CDR3 DNA: TGTGCCAGCAGCTCCCCCGGGGGGACAGGAGAAGGTGCGCAGTACTTC. The chain employs TRBV7-6 and TRBJ2-7; possible D gene TRBD1, 8 bases. V dropped 4 bases and J dropped 9 bases, with 25 bases sitting between them. Germline values: CDR1 SGHVS, CDR2 FNYEAQ. This CDR3 has 16 amino acids.

This chain connects TRBV2 to TRBJ2-5; a possible D gene is TRBD1 (6 bases). From germline, CDR1 is SNHLY and CDR2 FYNNEI. Trimming cost V 6 bases and J 5 bases, with 16 bases left between them. This CDR3 has 14 residues. This chain's CDR3 is CASSQGTPRETQYF. The CDR3 DNA sequence: TGTGCCAGCAGCCAAGGGACACCGCGGGAGACCCAGTACTTC.

Concerning this clone: Other DNA sequences of this sample code for an identical CDR3. V usage is TRBV11-2 and J usage is TRBJ2-3; possible D gene TRBD2, 7 bases. Trimming pared 3 bases from V and 6 bases from J, leaving 13 bases between. The CDR3 runs 14 residues. In germline, CDR1 is SGHAT, CDR2 FQNNGV. CDR3 sequence reads: CASSLGGGPDTQYF. The CDR3 DNA is TGTGCCAGCAGCTTGGGCGGGGGCCCGGATACGCAGTATTTT.

The rearrangement links TRBV24-1 to TRBJ2-2; possible D gene TRBD1, 6 bases. The CDR3 spans 17 residues. Trimming cost V 0 bases and J 5 bases, with 15 bases left between them. CDR1 is KGHDR and CDR2 is SFDVKD in the germline V gene. CDR3 residues: CATSDLPQGWVTGELFF. CDR3 DNA: TGTGCCACCAGTGATTTGCCCCAGGGGTGGGTTACCGGGGAGCTGTTTTTT.

This chain joins TRBV5-1 and TRBJ1-4; TRBD1 is a possible D gene (6 bases). Trimming pared 4 bases from V and 8 bases from J, leaving 15 bases between. The CDR3 loop spans 14 amino acids. Germline CDR1 SGHRS, CDR2 YFSETQ. The CDR3 DNA sequence: TGCGCCAGCAGCGCAGGGGATTCGAAAGAAAAACTGTTTTTT. Protein: CASSAGDSKEKLFF.

This clone came up a few times. The chain links TRBV5-1 to TRBJ2-5, with 8 bases that match TRBD2. Germline V gene data show CDR1 as SGHRS and CDR2 as YFSETQ. V shed 0 bases and J 5 bases; nucleotides not matched to a gene: 12. This CDR3 spans 17 amino acids. For the CDR3, the DNA is TGCGCCAGCAGCTTGGGATTGCGGGGGGAGCGTCGGGAGACCCAGTACTTC. Translating gives CASSLGLRGERRETQYF.

This sequence joins TRBV12-5 and TRBJ1-6; 7 bases map to TRBD1. The CDR3 consists of 13 residues. Germline lookup yields CDR1 LGHNT and CDR2 FRNRAP. V gave up 7 bases and J gave up 6 bases; unmatched junction bases: 3. The CDR3 nucleotides are TGTGCTAGTGCCCACAGGGGTAATTCACCCCTCCACTTT. Protein: CASAHRGNSPLHF.

The rearrangement joins TRBV2 to TRBJ1-1; D uncertain. The germline V and J ends were trimmed by 4 bases and 3 bases, with 9 bases remaining between them. Germline values: CDR1 SNHLY, CDR2 FYNNEI. This CDR3 has 13 amino acids. In DNA form, the CDR3 reads TGTGCCAGCAGTGTTGGGCAGTACACTGAAGCTTTCTTT. Its protein product is CASSVGQYTEAFF.

The rearrangement links TRBV3-1 (or the pseudogene TRBV3-2) to TRBJ2-7; tentative D call: TRBD2 (6 bases). V was cut by 6 bases and J by 4 bases, with 19 bases left in between. Germline V gene sequence: CDR1 LGHDT, CDR2 YNNKEL (reference sequence). The CDR3 has 15 residues. In nucleotides, the CDR3 is TGTGCCAGCAGTTTAACCCGGGGGTATCAGTACGAGCAGTACTTC. Translating gives CASSLTRGYQYEQYF.

This sequence joins TRBV2 and TRBJ2-2; 10 bases are shared with TRBD1. J gave up 4 bases and V 6 bases, and 5 bases lay outside the gene matches. The CDR3 spans 15 residues. Germline V CDR1 and CDR2: SNHLY, FYNNEI. CDR3: CASRGTGVFTGELFF. CDR3 nucleotides: TGTGCCAGCAGAGGGACAGGGGTATTCACCGGGGAGCTGTTTTTT.

The J gene is TRBJ1-1, the V gene TRBV7-2; D is unresolved. From germline, CDR1 is SGHTA and CDR2 FQGNSA. This CDR3 comprises 13 residues. V lost 0 bases to trimming and J lost 7 bases, with 9 bases between them. The CDR3 nucleotides read TGTGCCAGCAGCTTAGCGAAGGACTTTGAAGCTTTCTTT. Amino acids: CASSLAKDFEAFF.

Note on this clone: An end of the junction differs from the germline gene, which may be a read error. The rearrangement uses TRBV4-1 and TRBJ1-5; no clear D gene. CDR1 MGHRA and CDR2 YSYEKL come from the germline V gene. The CDR3 spans 14 residues. CDR3: CASSQEISYQPQHF. CDR3 DNA sequence: TGCGCCAGCAGCCAAGAGATTAGCTATCAGCCCCAGCATTTT.

The genes are TRBV5-1 and TRBJ2-1, with D tentatively TRBD2 (8 bases). The CDR3 totals 17 residues. Germline lookup yields CDR1 SGHRS and CDR2 YFSETQ. V lost 2 bases, J lost 0 bases, and 15 bases lay in between. The DNA for the CDR3 is TGCGCCAGCAGCTTTATACAGGGGACTAGCTCCTACAATGAGCAGTTCTTC. Its protein is CASSFIQGTSSYNEQFF.

This clone was observed a single time. The chain carries TRBV5-6 and TRBJ1-4; D remains unclear. V lost 2 bases and J 4 bases, leaving 12 bases between the germline ends. The CDR3 consists of 15 residues. CDR1 is SGHDT and CDR2 is YYEEEE in the germline V gene. The CDR3 sequence is CASSLRGLGNEKLFF. CDR3 nucleotides: TGTGCCAGCAGCTTACGAGGTCTCGGTAATGAAAAACTGTTTTTT.

The CDR3 DNA reads as TGTGCCAGCAGAAACAAGAGGACAGGGTTTACTTTCTTT. Residues: CASRNKRTGFTFF. The V gene is TRBV11-2, the J gene TRBJ1-1, with 8 bases aligning to TRBD1. CDR3 length: 13 amino acids. Germline lookup yields CDR1 SGHAT and CDR2 FQNNGV. V dropped 6 bases and J dropped 12; count of bases not matched to a gene: 12.

The rearrangement joins TRBV19 to TRBJ1-2; no reliable D call. In germline, CDR1 is LNHDA, CDR2 SQIVND (reference sequence). The CDR3 covers 13 residues. V dropped 8 bases and J dropped 4 bases, with 14 bases sitting between them. CDR3 nucleotides: TGTGCCAGTTCACCCCAAGCCCTCTATGGCTACACCTTC. It encodes CASSPQALYGYTF.

The rearrangement joins TRBV6-6 to TRBJ1-3; a weak D match, TRBD1 (5 bases). This CDR3 spans 14 amino acids. V was cut by 7 bases and J by 4 bases, with 14 bases left in between. Germline V gene lookup returns CDR1 MNHNY and CDR2 SVGAGI (reference sequence). In nucleotides, the CDR3 is TGTGCCAGCACCCGGCAGACAGACGGAAACACCATATATTTT. Its translation: CASTRQTDGNTIYF.

V and J are TRBV9 and TRBJ1-3, with 7 nucleotides matching TRBD1. Losses at the gene ends were 4 bases for V and 4 bases for J; bases not matched to a gene: 8. Per the germline V gene, CDR1 is SGDLS and CDR2 is YYNGEE. The CDR3 sequence is 15 residues long. CDR3 in DNA: TGTGCCAGCAGCCAAAGGGCAGGGGGAGGAAACACCATATATTTT. It yields the protein CASSQRAGGGNTIYF.

V usage is TRBV24-1 and J usage is TRBJ2-2; D is perhaps TRBD1 (6 bases). CDR3 length equals 14 residues. The V gene's germline CDR1 is KGHDR and CDR2 SFDVKD. Trimming pared 8 bases from V and 6 bases from J, leaving 15 bases between. This CDR3 is CATMGRGTAGELFF. The CDR3 nucleotides read TGTGCCACCATGGGCAGGGGAACCGCCGGGGAGCTGTTTTTT.